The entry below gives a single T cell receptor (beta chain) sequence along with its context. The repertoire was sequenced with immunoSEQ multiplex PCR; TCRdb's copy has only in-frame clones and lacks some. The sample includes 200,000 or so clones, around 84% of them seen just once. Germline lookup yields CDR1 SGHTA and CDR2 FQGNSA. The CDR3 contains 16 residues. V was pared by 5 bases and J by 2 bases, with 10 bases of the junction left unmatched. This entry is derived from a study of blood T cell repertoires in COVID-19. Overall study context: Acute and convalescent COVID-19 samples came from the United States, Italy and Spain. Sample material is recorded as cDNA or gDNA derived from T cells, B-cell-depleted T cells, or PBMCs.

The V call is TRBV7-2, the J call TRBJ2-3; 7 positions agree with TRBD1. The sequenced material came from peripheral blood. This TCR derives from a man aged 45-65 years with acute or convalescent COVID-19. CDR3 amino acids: CASSPKMTGLTDTQYF. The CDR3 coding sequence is TGTGCCAGCAGCCCGAAAATGACAGGGCTCACAGATACGCAGTATTTT.